These 11 T cell receptor beta chains were sequenced from one sample in a study of human T cells and chemical hapten exposure. Documented time point: pre-sensitization, week 0. The sample's treatment: therapeutic diphenylcyclopropenone sensitization with weekly scalp DPC. TCRdb passed the RACE reads through MiXCR, listing each CDR3 protein once. Seen here are over 300,000 distinct CDR3 sequences, around 5.5% observed once, and the top ten hold just over 2.5%. This material consisted of whole blood, taken in connection with sensitization to the hapten diphenylcyclopropenone (DPC). These receptors were collected from a woman aged 50 to 65 with alopecia areata. Some clones in this sample may be carry-over from other donors' samples.

The chain links TRBV12-3 or TRBV12-4 to TRBJ2-5; no definite D call. The CDR3 is 13 residues long. Between the trimmed V and J ends, which lost 4 bases and 2 bases, there was a span of 8 bases. CDR3 nucleotide sequence: TGTGCCAGCAGTTCCGCGGCGCAAGAGACCCAGTACTTC. It translates to CASSSAAQETQYF.

This clonotype was detected many times. The rearrangement joins TRBV6-1 to TRBJ2-2; the D call may be TRBD1 or TRBD2 (5 bases each). This CDR3 is 16 amino acids long. The V gene's germline CDR1 is MNHNS and CDR2 SASEGT. V lost 1 base and J lost 1, with 10 bases in between. The CDR3 DNA is TGTGCCAGCAGTGAAGAGGGACGGGTGAACACCGGGGAGCTGTTTTTT. As protein: CASSEEGRVNTGELFF.

In its sample, this clonotype was seen a few times. The chain employs TRBV11-3 and TRBJ2-1; 9 nucleotides line up with TRBD2. This CDR3 spans 15 amino acids. V gave up 1 base and J gave up 9 bases; unmatched junction bases: 7. Germline CDR1 reads SGHNT; CDR2 reads YENEEA. The CDR3 DNA follows: TGTGCCAGCAGCTTAGTGGCGGGGGGGCCTGGTGAGCAGTTCTTC. Translating it yields CASSLVAGGPGEQFF.

This chain links TRBV27 with TRBJ2-5, with 9 bases identical to TRBD2. Germline V gene sequence: CDR1 MNHEY, CDR2 SMNVEV (reference sequence). Trimming at V came to 5 bases and at J to 4 bases, leaving 5 bases not matched to a gene. This CDR3 has 14 residues. The CDR3 reads CASSTGTSRETQYF. CDR3 coding DNA: TGTGCCAGCAGTACCGGGACTAGCCGAGAGACCCAGTACTTC.

This clonotype came up a few times. The rearrangement joins TRBV3-1 to TRBJ2-5, with TRBD1 as a possible D gene (5 bases). The CDR3 sequence is 14 residues long. Trimming took off 0 bases at V and 3 bases at J, with 8 bases between the two ends. The germline gives CDR1 LGHDT, CDR2 YNNKEL (reference sequence). This CDR3 is CASSQEKGKETQYF. In DNA form, the CDR3 reads TGTGCCAGCAGCCAAGAGAAGGGGAAAGAGACCCAGTACTTC.

Many counts were recorded for this clonotype. The chain has TRBV29-1 and TRBJ1-1; D might be TRBD1 (6 bases). The V end lost 6 bases, the J end lost 4 bases, and 12 bases lay between the germline ends. This CDR3 contains 12 residues. In germline, CDR1 is SQVTM, CDR2 ANQGSEA. The CDR3 DNA reads TGCAGCGTGGGCCAGGGGAGCACTGAAGCTTTCTTT. It encodes CSVGQGSTEAFF.

This clonotype has at least ten counts. The gene calls are TRBV5-1 and TRBJ2-7; D is uncertain. The germline V and J ends were trimmed by 0 bases and 5 bases, with 12 bases remaining between them. In germline, CDR1 is SGHRS, CDR2 YFSETQ. The CDR3 sequence is 14 residues long. CDR3 residues: CASSLELEVDEQYF. Written as DNA, the CDR3 is TGCGCCAGCAGCTTGGAATTAGAGGTGGACGAGCAGTACTTC. Full variable domain (outside the CDR3, taken from reference TRBV5-1 and TRBJ2-7): KAGVTQTPRYLIKTRGQQVTLSCSPISGHRSVSWYQQTPGQGLQFLFEYFSETQRNKGNFPGRFSGRQFSNSRSEMNVSTLELGDSALYLCASSLELEVDEQYFGPGTRLTVT.

This clonotype was seen at least ten times. The J gene is TRBJ2-7, the V gene TRBV4-3, with D hard to call. This CDR3 is 13 amino acids long. CDR1 and CDR2 from the germline V gene are LGHNA and YSLEER. Trimming took 0 bases from V and 3 from J, leaving 6 bases between them. Written as DNA, the CDR3 is TGCGCCAGCAGCCAAGAGACGGGCTACGAGCAGTACTTC. This encodes CASSQETGYEQYF.

V is TRBV20-1 and J is TRBJ2-3; 12 nucleotides agree with TRBD2. The J segment lost 2 bases and the V segment lost 5 bases, leaving 14 bases of the junction unmatched. The CDR3 spans 18 residues. Germline CDR1 is DFQATT and CDR2 is SNEGSKA (reference sequence). The CDR3 sequence is CSAFGLAGPRAVTDTQYF. CDR3 in DNA: TGCAGTGCTTTTGGACTAGCGGGACCAAGGGCGGTCACAGATACGCAGTATTTT.

The chain uses TRBV6-5 and TRBJ2-5, with 8 bases aligning to TRBD2. V trimming: 7 bases; J trimming: 4 bases; junction bases outside the gene matches: 11. This CDR3 is 15 amino acids long. Germline CDR1 reads MNHEY; CDR2 reads SVGAGI. The CDR3 DNA is TGTGCCAGCAACCCTAGCGGGCTCGAGGGAGAGACCCAGTACTTC. Its protein product is CASNPSGLEGETQYF.

The rearrangement uses TRBV6-5 and TRBJ2-1; D is possibly TRBD2 (6 bases). Germline V gene lookup returns CDR1 MNHEY and CDR2 SVGAGI. The CDR3 is 16 amino acids. The V end lost 6 bases, the J end lost 4 bases, and 19 bases lay between the germline ends. The CDR3 region is CASSSRLLARYNEQFF. The CDR3 nucleotides read TGTGCCAGCAGCTCTAGGCTCCTAGCGAGGTACAATGAGCAGTTCTTC.